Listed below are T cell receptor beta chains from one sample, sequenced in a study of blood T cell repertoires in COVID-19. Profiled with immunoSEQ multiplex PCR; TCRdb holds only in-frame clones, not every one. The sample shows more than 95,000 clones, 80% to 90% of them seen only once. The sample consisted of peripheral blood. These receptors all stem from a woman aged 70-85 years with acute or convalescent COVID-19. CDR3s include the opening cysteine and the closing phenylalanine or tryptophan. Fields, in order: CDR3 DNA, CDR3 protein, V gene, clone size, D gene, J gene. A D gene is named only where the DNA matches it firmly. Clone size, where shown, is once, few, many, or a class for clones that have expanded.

TGTGCCAGCAGTTACGGGACAGGGGGCGTTAGCACCTTC,CASSYGTGGVSTF,TRBV6-2/TRBV6-3,-,TRBD1,TRBJ1-2
TGTGCCAGCACCCTCAACCGGGACAGCTCCTACGAGCAGTACTTC,CASTLNRDSSYEQYF,TRBV28,few,TRBD1,TRBJ2-7
TGCGCCAGCAGTGGAGCCGACTACGAGCAGTACTTC,CASSGADYEQYF,TRBV10-2,-,-,TRBJ2-7
TGTGCCAGCGCGGGACTGGTGAACGAGCAGTACTTC,CASAGLVNEQYF,TRBV2,-,-,TRBJ2-7
TGTGCCAGCAGTCCCGTTGAGGGTCACAATGAGCAGTTCTTC,CASSPVEGHNEQFF,TRBV27,-,-,TRBJ2-1
TGTGCCAGCAGCCCCGGACAGAGCACTGAAGCTTTCTTT,CASSPGQSTEAFF,TRBV7-2,-,-,TRBJ1-1
TGTGCCAGCAGTTCAGGGGATAGCAATCAGCCCCAGCATTTT,CASSSGDSNQPQHF,TRBV5-4,few,-,TRBJ1-5
TGTGCCAGCGGCCAGGGACTAGGTCTCGGTGAGCAGTTCTTC,CASGQGLGLGEQFF,TRBV6-5,-,TRBD2,TRBJ2-1
TGTGCCAGCAGCCCAGGGGAAGGATTTCGAAAACTGTTTTTT,CASSPGEGFRKLFF,TRBV28,-,-,TRBJ1-4
TGTGCCAGCAGTTATCCCGGGAGCAATCAGCCCCAGCATTTT,CASSYPGSNQPQHF,TRBV6-2/TRBV6-3,once,-,TRBJ1-5
TGTGCCATCAGTGAGGCGGGCGGGAGCACAGATACGCAGTATTTT,CAISEAGGSTDTQYF,TRBV10-3,-,-,TRBJ2-3
TGTGCCCCAGCCTACGAGCAGTACTTC,CAPAYEQYF,TRBV19,once,-,TRBJ2-7
TGTGCCAGCAGCCAAGACAGCTCTGGAAACACCATATATTTT,CASSQDSSGNTIYF,TRBV3-1/TRBV3-2,-,-,TRBJ1-3
TGCGCCAGCAGCTCCTCCGGGACAGTAAATTCACCCCTCCACTTT,CASSSSGTVNSPLHF,TRBV5-1,-,TRBD1,TRBJ1-6
TGTGCCAGCAGCACAGACAGGCGGATCGGGGAAGTGCTGTTTTTT,CASSTDRRIGEVLFF,TRBV9,-,-,TRBJ2-2
TGCGCCAGCAGCTCGACAGGGGGCGGGTATTCACCCCTCCACTTT,CASSSTGGGYSPLHF,TRBV5-1,-,TRBD1,TRBJ1-6
TGCGCCAGCAGCCTCCGGACAGGGGGCAATGAGCAGTTCTTC,CASSLRTGGNEQFF,TRBV5-1,-,TRBD1,TRBJ2-1
TGTGCCAGCAGCCAAGATTATGACTATGGCTACACCTTC,CASSQDYDYGYTF,TRBV3-1/TRBV3-2,-,-,TRBJ1-2
TGTGCCAGCTCACCAGAGCGGGGATCCTTTTACAATGAGCAGTTCTTC,CASSPERGSFYNEQFF,TRBV18,-,TRBD2,TRBJ2-1
TGTGCCGCTGGGGGACAGGGGTTCGATACGCAGTATTTT,CAAGGQGFDTQYF,TRBV30,-,TRBD1,TRBJ2-3
TGTGCCACCCGGGACAGGGCTTATAATTCACCCCTCCACTTT,CATRDRAYNSPLHF,TRBV5-7,few,TRBD1,TRBJ1-6
TGTGCCAGTAGTTACGGGTTCCTTACCGGGGAGCTGTTTTTT,CASSYGFLTGELFF,TRBV19,-,-,TRBJ2-2
TGTGCCAGCAGTTTTTCGACTAGCCCCCGGGAGACCCAGTACTTC,CASSFSTSPRETQYF,TRBV6-5,-,TRBD2,TRBJ2-5
TGCGCCAGCAGCTTGACGGGCGGGAGGGGCTCCTACGAGCAGTACTTC,CASSLTGGRGSYEQYF,TRBV5-1,-,TRBD2,TRBJ2-7
TGTGCCAGTAGTAATCTAGCGGCCACAGATACGCAGTATTTT,CASSNLAATDTQYF,TRBV19,-,TRBD2,TRBJ2-3
TGCGCCAGCAGCACAGGGGGAAACAATGGCTACACCTTC,CASSTGGNNGYTF,TRBV5-1,-,TRBD1,TRBJ1-2
TGTGCCAGCAGCTTATTGGGGCAGGGCAATCAGCCCCAGCATTTT,CASSLLGQGNQPQHF,TRBV7-8,-,-,TRBJ1-5
TGCGCCAGCAGCCAAGGGCCCGGCGGGGGGCTAGCGGGAGCCAAAAACATTCAGTACTTC,CASSQGPGGGLAGAKNIQYF,TRBV4-3,-,TRBD2,TRBJ2-4
TGCGCCAGCAGCTTGGACAGGGGATGGGGTGAGAATGAGCAGTTCTTC,CASSLDRGWGENEQFF,TRBV5-1,-,TRBD1,TRBJ2-1
TGTGCCAGCAGTTTCGAGCTCCGGGACAGGGGGTTCACCGGGGAGCTGTTTTTT,CASSFELRDRGFTGELFF,TRBV6-2/TRBV6-3,-,TRBD1,TRBJ2-2
TGTGCCAGCAGCTCCGTGGACAGGGGTAGCTATGGCTACACCTTC,CASSSVDRGSYGYTF,TRBV5-4,-,TRBD1,TRBJ1-2
TGTGCCAGCAGTCCCCCCACAGGGCAGAGCTCTGGAAACACCATATATTTT,CASSPPTGQSSGNTIYF,TRBV28,few,-,TRBJ1-3
TGCAGCGTTGTCAGGAACATGAACACTGAAGCTTTCTTT,CSVVRNMNTEAFF,TRBV29-1,-,-,TRBJ1-1
TGTGCCTGGGGAGCGGGGGCAACTAATGAAAAACTGTTTTTT,CAWGAGATNEKLFF,TRBV30,-,-,TRBJ1-4
TGTGCCAGTATAAGGGCCGGGACAGGGGTCGATGGCTACACCTTC,CASIRAGTGVDGYTF,TRBV19,once,TRBD1,TRBJ1-2
TGTGCCACCAGTGACCCGACTAGCGGGAGGTACTCCTACGAGCAGTACTTC,CATSDPTSGRYSYEQYF,TRBV24-1,-,TRBD2,TRBJ2-7
TGTGCCAGTAGTATTGAACAGGGGGCCGTAATCTATGGCTACACCTTC,CASSIEQGAVIYGYTF,TRBV19,-,TRBD1,TRBJ1-2
TGTGCCAGCAGTTCCGACAGGGCCTCCTACAATGAGCAGTTCTTC,CASSSDRASYNEQFF,TRBV7-6,-,TRBD1,TRBJ2-1
TGTGCCAGCAGTGAAGCGGCAAAACAGCCCCAGCATTTT,CASSEAAKQPQHF,TRBV6-1,-,-,TRBJ1-5
TGTGCCTCCAAAGACAGGGGGTCGAGCTCCTACGAGCAGTACTTC,CASKDRGSSSYEQYF,TRBV30,-,TRBD1,TRBJ2-7
TGTGCCACCAGACAGGGGGGAAGGCCTGAAGCTTTCTTT,CATRQGGRPEAFF,TRBV19,-,TRBD1,TRBJ1-1
TGTGCCTGGAGTTCCCTGACGGGGAACACTGAAGCTTTCTTT,CAWSSLTGNTEAFF,TRBV30,-,-,TRBJ1-1
TGTGCCAGCAGCCAGACCGGGACAGAGAACACTGAAGCTTTCTTT,CASSQTGTENTEAFF,TRBV7-8,-,TRBD1,TRBJ1-1